Listed below are T cell receptor beta chains from one sample, sequenced in a study of cytomegalovirus exposure and HLA in healthy donors. Here immunoSEQ multiplex PCR was the method, and the copy in TCRdb shows in-frame clones only, minus some. Of approximately 90,000 clones in the sample, around 73% are singletons; the top ten hold more than 3%. The sample comprised PBMCs. The receptors stem from a man aged 35-49 years in good health and CMV-seronegative. Each CDR3 is given with its conserved first and last residue. A D gene is named only where the DNA matches it firmly. Expanded clones are given a class, and other clones once, few, many or no size at all.

clone_size	d_call	v_call	j_call	cdr3_nt	cdr3_aa
.	TRBD2	TRBV5-1	TRBJ2-1	TGCGCCAGCAGCTTCGCGGGGGCCTACAATGAGCAGTTCTTC	CASSFAGAYNEQFF
.	TRBD2	TRBV5-4	TRBJ2-5	TGTGCCAGCAGCTTCCCAATAGCGGGAGTCTCAGGGGAGACCCAGTACTTC	CASSFPIAGVSGETQYF
.	.	TRBV15	TRBJ1-5	TGTGCCACCAGCAGAGATCGGGGGGCGCGTGGCAATCAGCCCCAGCATTTT	CATSRDRGARGNQPQHF
.	.	TRBV18	TRBJ2-3	TGTGCCAGCTCACCCGGGAGAGATACGCAGTATTTT	CASSPGRDTQYF
.	.	TRBV5-6	TRBJ1-1	TGTGCCAGCAGCACAGTGAACACTGAAGCTTTCTTT	CASSTVNTEAFF
.	.	TRBV15	TRBJ2-2	TGTGCCACCAGAGGAGGGGGTGCCAGGGGGTACACCGGGGAGCTGTTTTTT	CATRGGGARGYTGELFF
once	.	TRBV28	TRBJ2-7	TGTGCCAGCTTAGGGAGATACGAGCAGTACTTC	CASLGRYEQYF
.	.	TRBV29-1	TRBJ2-6	TGCAGCGTTTACTCTGGGGCCAACGTCCTGACTTTC	CSVYSGANVLTF
.	TRBD1	TRBV4-1	TRBJ2-7	TGCGCCAGCAGCCACACGAGGAGCGGGACAGGGGCCTACGAGCAGTACTTC	CASSHTRSGTGAYEQYF
.	.	TRBV5-1	TRBJ1-5	TGCGCCAGCAGCTTGGGGGGCTACGGCCAGCCCCAGCATTTT	CASSLGGYGQPQHF
.	TRBD2	TRBV30	TRBJ2-3	TGTGCCTGGAGCCTCGGGACTAGCGGGATCACAGATACGCAGTATTTT	CAWSLGTSGITDTQYF
.	TRBD1	TRBV18	TRBJ1-1	TGTGCCAGCTCACTCCAGGGGGCCGTTGACACTGAAGCTTTCTTT	CASSLQGAVDTEAFF
.	.	TRBV4-1	TRBJ1-1	TGCGCCAGCAGCCTAGCAGCACAAGAGAACACTGAAGCTTTCTTT	CASSLAAQENTEAFF
.	TRBD2	TRBV11-2	TRBJ2-5	TGCGCCAGCAGCTCCCAGGGGCGGGGGGGCAGTGAGACCCAGTACTTC	CASSSQGRGGSETQYF
.	TRBD1	TRBV4-1	TRBJ2-7	TGCGCCAGCAGCCAAGGGGACAGGGGCTACGAGCAGTACTTC	CASSQGDRGYEQYF
.	TRBD2	TRBV5-4	TRBJ2-3	TGTGCCAGCAGCTTGGCCGGCGGGGGGGCGTATTTT	CASSLAGGGAYF
once	TRBD2	TRBV5-6	TRBJ2-7	TGTGCCAGCAGCCCGTACAACCGAGGACTAGTTCGGTACGAGCAGTACTTC	CASSPYNRGLVRYEQYF
.	.	TRBV5-1	TRBJ2-7	TGCGCCAGCAGCTTAGACGGGGGACAGAACTACGAGCAGTACTTC	CASSLDGGQNYEQYF
few	TRBD1	TRBV6-5	TRBJ1-3	TGTGCCAGCGCCCGGACAGGGGGCGGAAGAATATATTTT	CASARTGGGRIYF
.	TRBD2	TRBV15	TRBJ2-1	TGTGCCGTACGGAGGCTAGCGGGAGCGCACAATGAGCAGTTCTTC	CAVRRLAGAHNEQFF
.	TRBD1	TRBV19	TRBJ2-2	TGTGCCAGTAGGGTCGGACAGGGGGCGAGGGGGGAGCTGTTTTTT	CASRVGQGARGELFF
.	TRBD2	TRBV28	TRBJ2-3	TGTGCCAGCAGCGCTAGCGGGGGAGGCACAGATACGCAGTATTTT	CASSASGGGTDTQYF
.	TRBD2	TRBV4-1	TRBJ2-1	TGCGCCAGCAGCCGACTAGCGGGGGGATTCGAGCAGTTCTTC	CASSRLAGGFEQFF
.	.	TRBV11-2	TRBJ2-7	TGTGCCAGCAGCTCCCATGTTGTAGTAACAGGCTTAAACTACGAGCAGTACTTC	CASSSHVVVTGLNYEQYF
.	TRBD1	TRBV2	TRBJ1-5	TGTGCCAGCAGAGCAGGACAGGGTAGTCAGCCCCAGCATTTT	CASRAGQGSQPQHF
.	.	TRBV5-6	TRBJ2-5	TGTGCCAGCAGCCCCGGTAAGAGGGAGACCCAGTACTTC	CASSPGKRETQYF
.	TRBD1	TRBV30	TRBJ2-3	TGTGCCTGGAGTATCCGTCCCGGGACAGCAGATACGCAGTATTTT	CAWSIRPGTADTQYF
.	TRBD2	TRBV4-1	TRBJ2-2	TGCGCCAGCAGCCAGGCGTGGCGGGAGAGGTACACCGGGGAGCTGTTTTTT	CASSQAWRERYTGELFF
once	.	TRBV30	TRBJ2-2	TGTGCCTGGGAAAGGAAGGGGGACACCGGGGAGCTGTTTTTT	CAWERKGDTGELFF
.	TRBD1	TRBV30	TRBJ1-2	TGTGCCTGGAGACAGGGGGCGCTTACCTTTGGCTACACCTTC	CAWRQGALTFGYTF
.	.	TRBV30	TRBJ1-1	TGTGCCTGGAGGAGGGATATGAACACTGAAGCTTTCTTT	CAWRRDMNTEAFF
.	.	TRBV25-1	TRBJ2-1	TGTGCCAGCAGTAGCTTTAATGAGCAGTTCTTC	CASSSFNEQFF
.	TRBD1	TRBV29-1	TRBJ1-1	TGCAGCGTTGACTTGCAGGGGGCAAATGCTGAAGCTTTCTTT	CSVDLQGANAEAFF
few	TRBD1	TRBV29-1	TRBJ2-5	TGCAGCGTTGGTACAGGGGGCTCGAGAGAGACCCAGTACTTC	CSVGTGGSRETQYF
.	TRBD2	TRBV10-2	TRBJ2-7	TGCGCCGGTGGCGGGGGGCCCTCCTACGAGCAGTACTTC	CAGGGGPSYEQYF
.	.	TRBV5-4	TRBJ2-5	TGTGCCAGCAGCTTTTTCCAGCAAGAGACCCAGTACTTC	CASSFFQQETQYF
.	TRBD2	TRBV9	TRBJ2-1	TGTGCCAGCAGCGTAGCTACCCCACCGGGAGCGGGGGGGTCCTACAATGAGCAGTTCTTC	CASSVATPPGAGGSYNEQFF
.	TRBD1	TRBV6-4	TRBJ2-3	TGTGCCAGCAGTTCAGGACAGGGAAGGACAGATACGCAGTATTTT	CASSSGQGRTDTQYF
.	.	TRBV20-1	TRBJ2-1	TGCAGTGCAAGACGGCAGGTTGAGCAGTTCTTC	CSARRQVEQFF
.	.	TRBV10-3	TRBJ1-1	TGTGCCATCAGTGACTTTTCGGAGGACACTGAAGCTTTCTTT	CAISDFSEDTEAFF